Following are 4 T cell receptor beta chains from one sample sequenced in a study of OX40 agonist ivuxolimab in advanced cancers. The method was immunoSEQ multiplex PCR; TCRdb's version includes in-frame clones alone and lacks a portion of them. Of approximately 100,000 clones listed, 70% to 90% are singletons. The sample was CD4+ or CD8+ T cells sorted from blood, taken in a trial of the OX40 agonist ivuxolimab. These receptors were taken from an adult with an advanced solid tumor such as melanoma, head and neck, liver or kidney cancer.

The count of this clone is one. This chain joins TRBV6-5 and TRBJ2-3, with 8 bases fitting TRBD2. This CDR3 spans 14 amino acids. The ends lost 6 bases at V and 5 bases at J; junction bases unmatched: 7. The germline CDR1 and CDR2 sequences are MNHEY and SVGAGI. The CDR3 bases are TGTGCCAGCAGACGAGCGGGAGAAGTAGATACGCAGTATTTT. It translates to CASRRAGEVDTQYF.

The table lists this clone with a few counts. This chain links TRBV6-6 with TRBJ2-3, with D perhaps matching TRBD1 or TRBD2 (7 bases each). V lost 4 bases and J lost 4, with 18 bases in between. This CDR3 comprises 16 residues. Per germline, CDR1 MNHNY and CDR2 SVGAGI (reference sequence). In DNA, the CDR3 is TGTGCCAGCAGTTCGATACAGGGGACTAATGCAGATACGCAGTATTTT. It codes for CASSSIQGTNADTQYF.

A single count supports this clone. The CDR3 protein is CASSAPTKAAGEQFF. The DNA of the CDR3 is TGTGCCAGCAGCGCCCCCACCAAGGCAGCTGGTGAGCAGTTCTTC. This chain uses TRBV9 with TRBJ2-1; D is unclear. V dropped 3 bases and J dropped 9 bases, with 19 bases sitting between them. The CDR3 runs 15 residues. CDR1 and CDR2 from the germline V gene are SGDLS and YYNGEE.

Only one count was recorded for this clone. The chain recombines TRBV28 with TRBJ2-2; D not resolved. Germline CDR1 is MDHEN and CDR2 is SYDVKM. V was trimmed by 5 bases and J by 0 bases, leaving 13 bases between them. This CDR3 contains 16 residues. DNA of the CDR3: TGTGCCAGCAGTCACGGCCATTGGGCGAACACCGGGGAGCTGTTTTTT. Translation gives CASSHGHWANTGELFF. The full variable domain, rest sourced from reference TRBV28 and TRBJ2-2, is DVKVTQSSRYLVKRTGEKVFLECVQDMDHENMFWYRQDPGLGLRLIYFSYDVKMKEKGDIPEGYSVSREKKERFSLILESASTNQTSMYLCASSHGHWANTGELFFGEGSRLTVL.